This T cell receptor beta chain comes out of a study of human T cells and chemical hapten exposure. At least ten counts were recorded for this clonotype. Its specificity is not known. The V gene lost 3 bases and the J gene lost 8 bases, with 7 bases spanning the gap. The CDR3 has 11 amino acids. Time point here: pre-sensitization, week 0. Treatment noted: therapeutic diphenylcyclopropenone sensitization with weekly scalp DPC. The donor pool consisted of alopecia patients aged 18 to 70 years, considered suitable for DPC. Overall study findings and caveats: Donors had alopecia, so their immune response may differ from healthy people's. The study found that PT1 expanded TCR counts correlated positively with patch test score.

TCRdb fed the RACE reads into MiXCR, producing one record per CDR3 protein. The sample consists of around 120,000 distinct CDR3 sequences, approximately 15% of them appearing once. The V call is TRBV12-3 or TRBV12-4, the J call TRBJ1-1, with unresolved D. Here the sequenced sample was whole blood, taken in connection with sensitization to the hapten diphenylcyclopropenone (DPC). This TCR was recovered from a woman aged 18-29 years with alopecia areata. Some clones in this sample may be carry-over from other donors' samples. CDR3 protein: CASSFLGEAFF. As DNA, the CDR3 is TGTGCCAGCAGTTTTTTGGGGGAAGCTTTCTTT.